These T cell receptor beta chains were read from a single sample in a study of blood T cell repertoires in COVID-19. Data came from immunoSEQ multiplex PCR; TCRdb stores just in-frame clones and leaves some out. The sample lists hundreds of thousands of clones, 85% occurring once. The sequenced sample was peripheral blood. The receptors originated from a human donor in a cohort sampled during active COVID-19. CDR3s include the opening cysteine and the closing phenylalanine or tryptophan. The order of the fields is J gene, D gene, clone size, V gene, CDR3 DNA, CDR3 protein. A D gene is named only where the DNA matches it firmly. Rows may omit the clone size; those that give it use once, few, many or a size class.

>TRBJ2-7|NA|NA|TRBV5-1
TGCGCCAGCAGCTTGGACCCCGGGAGTGCCGAGCAGTACTTC
CASSLDPGSAEQYF
>TRBJ2-3|TRBD1|NA|TRBV2
TGTGCCAGACAGGGGATGACAGATACGCAGTATTTT
CARQGMTDTQYF
>TRBJ2-7|TRBD2|NA|TRBV28
TGTGCCAGCAGGGTAGCGGGTTCCTACGAGCAGTACTTC
CASRVAGSYEQYF
>TRBJ1-5|NA|NA|TRBV19
TGTGCCAGTAGTGTCCCCCCGGCAGGTAGCAATCAGCCCCAGCATTTT
CASSVPPAGSNQPQHF
>TRBJ1-1|TRBD1|NA|TRBV7-8
TGTGCCAGCAGCGGCAGGGGGAGTCGGTACACTGAAGCTTTCTTT
CASSGRGSRYTEAFF
>TRBJ1-3|TRBD1|NA|TRBV9
TGTGCCAGCAGCCCACGACAGGGAACTGGAAACACCATATATTTT
CASSPRQGTGNTIYF
>TRBJ2-7|TRBD2|NA|TRBV7-8
TGTGCCAGCAGCTCACTAGCGGGAGTTCCCTACGAGCAGTACTTC
CASSSLAGVPYEQYF
>TRBJ2-5|NA|NA|TRBV5-5
TGTGCCAGCAGCTTAGGCAGCCGTCGCAGGGCGTACCAAGAGACCCAGTACTTC
CASSLGSRRRAYQETQYF
>TRBJ1-6|NA|NA|TRBV18
TGTGCCAGCTCGCCACAGCAGGCCGATAATTCACCCCTCCACTTT
CASSPQQADNSPLHF
>TRBJ2-5|TRBD2|NA|TRBV28
TGTGCCAGCAGTTTAATGGACTCCTCAAGGCGGCTAGCGGGAATGGAGACCCAGTACTTC
CASSLMDSSRRLAGMETQYF
>TRBJ2-2|TRBD2|NA|TRBV9
TGTGCCAGCAGCGTAGCTACAGGCGGGAGGCATGGGAGGAACACCGGGGAGCTGTTTTTT
CASSVATGGRHGRNTGELFF
>TRBJ1-3|NA|NA|TRBV11-2
TGTGCCAGCAGCTTAAAGCTGAGAAACACCATATATTTT
CASSLKLRNTIYF
>TRBJ1-1|NA|few|TRBV19
TGTGCCAGTACCCGGGGGGGGAACACTGAAGCTTTCTTT
CASTRGGNTEAFF
>TRBJ2-3|TRBD2|NA|TRBV18
TGTGCCAGCTCACTCGGACTAGCGGGAGTATCACCAGATACGCAGTATTTT
CASSLGLAGVSPDTQYF
>TRBJ1-1|NA|NA|TRBV18
TGTGCCAGCTCAGGCCTGAGGGTTGACACTGAAGCTTTCTTT
CASSGLRVDTEAFF
>TRBJ1-6|TRBD1|NA|TRBV7-2
TGTGCCAGCTCCATGCCACCCGGGACAGTCAACGGGTATTCACCCCTCCACTTT
CASSMPPGTVNGYSPLHF
>TRBJ2-4|NA|NA|TRBV21-1
TGTGCCAGCGGCGGTCCACAACAGGGGACCTTAGCCAAAAACATTCAGTACTTC
CASGGPQQGTLAKNIQYF
>TRBJ2-7|NA|NA|TRBV7-9
TGTGCCAGCAGCTTAGGGGGGGGGCTACCCTACGAGCAGTACTTC
CASSLGGGLPYEQYF
>TRBJ1-1|NA|NA|TRBV9
TGTGCCAGCAGCGTAGGGGAGGTCAGCACTGAAGCTTTCTTT
CASSVGEVSTEAFF
>TRBJ2-1|NA|NA|TRBV24-1
TGTGCCACCAGTGATTTGAGGGGGTATGAGCAGTTCTTC
CATSDLRGYEQFF
>TRBJ1-6|NA|NA|TRBV7-7
TGTGCCAGCAGCACGCCTTCAGGGTTGGGTAATTCACCCCTCCACTTT
CASSTPSGLGNSPLHF
>TRBJ2-7|NA|NA|TRBV27
TGTGCCAGCAGTTTATTCGGACTCCGCGTAGGCTACGAGCAGTACTTC
CASSLFGLRVGYEQYF
>TRBJ1-1|NA|NA|TRBV7-2
TGTGCCAGCAGCCTCTCGTTCACTGAAGCTTTCTTT
CASSLSFTEAFF
>TRBJ1-1|NA|NA|TRBV19
TGTGCCAGTAACCTAGGGGGTTTGGCGAAGGCTTTCTTT
CASNLGGLAKAFF
>TRBJ2-7|NA|once|TRBV11-2
TGTGCCAGCAGCTTTGAAAGTCCCCGGGAGCAGTACTTC
CASSFESPREQYF
>TRBJ2-1|TRBD2|NA|TRBV7-9
TGTGCCAGCACCGAAGCGGGAGTGTTGATCAATGAGCAGTTCTTC
CASTEAGVLINEQFF
>TRBJ1-3|NA|NA|TRBV6-5
TGTGCCAGCAGCCTGGACAGCTACTCTGGAAACACCATATATTTT
CASSLDSYSGNTIYF
>TRBJ2-5|NA|NA|TRBV18
TGTGCCAGCTCACCATTGGCGGGCCCAGAGACCCAGTACTTC
CASSPLAGPETQYF
>TRBJ1-2|NA|NA|TRBV28
TGTGCCAGCAGTTTAGGAGGAAAGGGGAGGTATGGCTACACCTTC
CASSLGGKGRYGYTF
>TRBJ2-1|TRBD2|once|TRBV4-2
TGTGCCAGCAGCCAAGGTCCCGGGACTAGCAGGGACTACAATGAGCAGTTCTTC
CASSQGPGTSRDYNEQFF
>TRBJ1-5|NA|NA|TRBV3-1/TRBV3-2
TGTGCCAGCAGCCAAGACAGGGCGCAGCCCCAGCATTTT
CASSQDRAQPQHF
>TRBJ2-1|NA|NA|TRBV21-1
TGTGCCAGCAGCAAAGGGCGGGTTGTAAGGTCCTACAATGAGCAGTTCTTC
CASSKGRVVRSYNEQFF
>TRBJ2-7|NA|NA|TRBV18
TGTGCCAGCTCACCTGGACTAACTTACGAGCAGTACTTC
CASSPGLTYEQYF
>TRBJ2-7|NA|NA|TRBV27
TGTGCCAGCAGTTTTGGACAGAGGGACTACGAGCAGTACTTC
CASSFGQRDYEQYF
>TRBJ2-1|TRBD2|NA|TRBV6-5
TGTGCCAGAAGGACTAGCGGGGGGGACAATGAGCAGTTCTTC
CARRTSGGDNEQFF
>TRBJ1-2|TRBD1|NA|TRBV18
TGTGCCAGCTCACCCCTCCAGGGGGCCGGGGTGGGTGGCTACACCTTC
CASSPLQGAGVGGYTF
>TRBJ2-1|NA|NA|TRBV5-1
TGCGCCAGCAGCTTGGCGGTAGTCAATGAGCAGTTCTTC
CASSLAVVNEQFF
>TRBJ2-1|NA|NA|TRBV11-2
TGTGCCAGCAGCTTTTGGCCCGGGATCGGCAACAATGAGCAGTTCTTC
CASSFWPGIGNNEQFF
>TRBJ1-6|NA|NA|TRBV9
TGTGCCAGCAGCGCAGGAAGCTCGGCAGACTACAATTCACCCCTCCACTTT
CASSAGSSADYNSPLHF
>TRBJ1-4|NA|once|TRBV7-2
TGTGCCAGCAGCTTAGCGGGGGCAGGTGAAAAACTGTTTTTT
CASSLAGAGEKLFF
>TRBJ1-1|NA|NA|TRBV5-1
TGCGCCAGCAGACCAAATACAGATGAAGCTTTCTTT
CASRPNTDEAFF
>TRBJ1-1|NA|NA|TRBV11-2
TGTGCCAGCAGCTTAGATCAGGGATTTAACACTGAAGCTTTCTTT
CASSLDQGFNTEAFF
>TRBJ2-1|NA|few|TRBV27
TGTGCCAGCAGTCTTCCGGGGAGTGAGCAGTTCTTC
CASSLPGSEQFF
>TRBJ1-4|NA|once|TRBV5-4
TGTGCCAGCAGCTCCCGAGGGCGGGAAAAACTGTTTTTT
CASSSRGREKLFF
>TRBJ2-5|TRBD1|NA|TRBV7-2
TGTGCCAGCAGCTTGGTCCCCGGGACAGTAAGAGAGACCCAGTACTTC
CASSLVPGTVRETQYF
>TRBJ1-1|NA|few|TRBV27
TGTGCCAGCACCCCAGGGAGGGGTGATGACACTGAAGCTTTCTTT
CASTPGRGDDTEAFF
>TRBJ2-1|NA|NA|TRBV6-5
TGTGCCAGCAGCCGGCGGGGCCTAAGGGCAGAGCAGTTCTTC
CASSRRGLRAEQFF
>TRBJ2-4|TRBD1|NA|TRBV25-1
TGTGCCAGCAGTGAATCAGGGACAGCTATCAAAAACATTCAGTACTTC
CASSESGTAIKNIQYF
>TRBJ2-3|TRBD2|NA|TRBV5-4
TGTGCCAGCAGCAGAAGACTAGCGGGAGGAGCAGATACGCAGTATTTT
CASSRRLAGGADTQYF